A selection of T cell receptor beta chains follows, all from one sample in a study of cytomegalovirus exposure and HLA in healthy donors. Clones were read by immunoSEQ multiplex PCR, and TCRdb kept only the in-frame ones, dropping some. The sample has about 130,000 clones; almost 85% are singletons. The sequenced material came from PBMCs. These receptors were obtained from a boy younger than 10 in good health and CMV-seronegative. CDR3s include the opening cysteine and the closing phenylalanine or tryptophan. A D gene is named only where the DNA matches it firmly. Not all rows give a size; the values are once, few, many and, for expanded clones, a class.

NA,TRBV6-6,TRBJ2-3,TRBD1,CASSLGGPTDTQYF,TGTGCCAGCAGTTTAGGGGGCCCCACAGATACGCAGTATTTT
NA,TRBV6-1,TRBJ1-1,TRBD1,CASSERRGQGGTEAFF,TGTGCCAGCAGTGAAAGGAGGGGACAGGGCGGCACTGAAGCTTTCTTT
few,TRBV4-3,TRBJ1-1,NA,CASSPAADTEAFF,TGCGCCAGCAGCCCCGCCGCGGACACTGAAGCTTTCTTT
NA,TRBV2,TRBJ2-5,NA,CASSEVLGRGPETQYF,TGTGCCAGCAGTGAAGTGCTGGGCAGGGGACCAGAGACCCAGTACTTC
NA,TRBV4-3,TRBJ2-1,NA,CASSQGGRGNEQFF,TGCGCCAGCAGCCAAGGGGGCAGGGGTAATGAGCAGTTCTTC
NA,TRBV6-5,TRBJ1-1,TRBD1,CASSPTGGNTEAFF,TGTGCCAGCAGTCCCACAGGGGGCAACACTGAAGCTTTCTTT
NA,TRBV4-2,TRBJ2-1,NA,CASSREEGVGYNEQFF,TGTGCCAGCAGCCGAGAGGAGGGAGTGGGTTACAATGAGCAGTTCTTC
NA,TRBV4-2,TRBJ2-5,NA,CASSQAATGIVKTQYF,TGTGCCAGCAGCCAAGCGGCGACAGGTATCGTGAAGACCCAGTACTTC
NA,TRBV15,TRBJ1-4,NA,CATTTQENNEKLFF,TGTGCCACCACAACCCAGGAAAATAATGAAAAACTGTTTTTT
NA,TRBV6-5,TRBJ1-2,NA,CASSPDTSWGYTF,TGTGCCAGCAGCCCGGACACATCATGGGGCTACACCTTC
NA,TRBV2,TRBJ1-5,TRBD1,CASSIRTGPQHF,TGTGCCAGCAGCATACGGACAGGACCCCAGCATTTT
once,TRBV5-1,TRBJ1-1,TRBD1,CASRTGMNMNTEAFF,TGCGCCAGCAGGACAGGGATGAATATGAACACTGAAGCTTTCTTT
NA,TRBV5-4,TRBJ1-1,TRBD1,CASSLGAGQGLNTEAFF,TGTGCCAGCAGCCTAGGGGCGGGACAGGGACTGAACACTGAAGCTTTCTTT
NA,TRBV6-4,TRBJ2-1,TRBD2,CASSLRTSGSDEQFF,TGTGCCAGCAGTCTCCGGACTAGCGGGAGCGATGAGCAGTTCTTC
NA,TRBV7-3,TRBJ2-1,TRBD2,CASSLLGTSSYNEQFF,TGTGCCAGCAGCTTACTCGGGACTAGCTCCTACAATGAGCAGTTCTTC
NA,TRBV10-3,TRBJ2-5,NA,CAISESQSPAQYF,TGTGCCATCAGTGAGTCTCAGTCCCCTGCCCAGTACTTC
NA,TRBV6-4,TRBJ2-3,NA,CATSEGSSTDTQYF,TGTGCCACATCGGAGGGATCTAGCACAGATACGCAGTATTTT
NA,TRBV15,TRBJ1-5,TRBD1,CATSRQGGPNQPQHF,TGTGCCACCAGCAGACAGGGGGGACCAAATCAGCCCCAGCATTTT
NA,TRBV27,TRBJ1-1,NA,CASSSSDRAPGAFF,NA
NA,TRBV10-3,TRBJ1-2,NA,CAISESVPDYGYTF,TGTGCCATCAGTGAGTCCGTCCCCGACTATGGCTACACCTTC
few,TRBV4-3,TRBJ1-5,NA,CASSQDRVGSPQHF,TGCGCCAGCAGCCAAGACAGGGTGGGTTCGCCCCAGCATTTT
NA,TRBV7-2,TRBJ2-7,TRBD1,CASSLQEGAFNEQYF,TGTGCCAGCAGCTTACAAGAGGGGGCTTTCAACGAGCAGTACTTC
NA,TRBV13,TRBJ2-2,NA,CASPRGTGELFF,TGTGCCAGCCCTAGAGGCACCGGGGAGCTGTTTTTT